This T cell receptor beta chain stems from a study of T cell responses to AZD1222 COVID-19 vaccine. This table comes from immunoSEQ multiplex PCR, and its TCRdb copy is limited to in-frame clones, with some not included. The sample lists roughly 99,000 clones, approximately 90% occurring once. V gave up 0 bases and J gave up 2 bases, with 13 bases separating them. This CDR3 is built from 16 residues. CDR1 MNHNS and CDR2 SASEGT come from the germline V gene. Study outcomes and limitations: Regions left unmutated in variants are reportedly the target of nearly half of spike-specific TCRs.

With respect to this clone: The antigen is undetermined.

The chain combines TRBV6-1 with TRBJ1-2, with D possibly matching TRBD1 (5 bases). This sequence originates from an adult who received the AZD1222 COVID-19 vaccine. The material sequenced was peripheral blood, taken 28 days after the second AZD1222 dose. The CDR3 sequence is CASSEAHGGSNYGYTF. CDR3 nucleotides: TGTGCCAGCAGTGAAGCTCACGGGGGGAGCAACTATGGCTACACCTTC.